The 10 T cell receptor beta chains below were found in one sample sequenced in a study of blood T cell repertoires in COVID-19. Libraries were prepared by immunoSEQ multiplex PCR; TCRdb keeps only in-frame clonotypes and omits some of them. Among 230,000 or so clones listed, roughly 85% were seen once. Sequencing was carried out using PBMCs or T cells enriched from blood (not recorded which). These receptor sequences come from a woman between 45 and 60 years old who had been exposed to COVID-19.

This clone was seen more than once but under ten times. DNA of the CDR3: TGTGCCAGCAGCTTAACGGGACAGGAGTTTTCTTATGGCTACACCTTC. Its translation: CASSLTGQEFSYGYTF. V and J are TRBV7-9 and TRBJ1-2; TRBD1 matches 8 bases. J was trimmed by 5 bases and V by 2 bases; bases with no gene match: 10. Germline assignment: CDR1 SEHNR and CDR2 FQNEAQ (reference sequence). The CDR3 extends over 16 amino acids.

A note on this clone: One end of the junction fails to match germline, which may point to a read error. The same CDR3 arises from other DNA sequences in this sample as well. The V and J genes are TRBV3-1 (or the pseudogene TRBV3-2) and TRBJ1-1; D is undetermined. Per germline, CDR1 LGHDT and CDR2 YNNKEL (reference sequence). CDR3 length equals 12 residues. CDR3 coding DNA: TGTGCCAGCAGGCAAGCAAACACTGAAGCTTTCTTT. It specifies CASRQANTEAFF.

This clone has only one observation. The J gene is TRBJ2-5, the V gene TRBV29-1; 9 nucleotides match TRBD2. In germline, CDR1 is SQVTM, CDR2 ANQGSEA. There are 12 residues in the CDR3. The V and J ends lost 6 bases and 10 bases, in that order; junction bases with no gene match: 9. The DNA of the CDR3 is TGCAGCGTGGGGACTAGCCCCAGAGACCAGTACTTC. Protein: CSVGTSPRDQYF.

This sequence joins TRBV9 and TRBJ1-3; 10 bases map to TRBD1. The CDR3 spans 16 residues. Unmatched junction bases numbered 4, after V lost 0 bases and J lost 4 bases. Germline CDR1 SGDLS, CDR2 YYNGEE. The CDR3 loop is CASSVGGQGLGNTIYF. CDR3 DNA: TGTGCCAGCAGCGTAGGGGGACAGGGGCTCGGAAACACCATATATTTT.

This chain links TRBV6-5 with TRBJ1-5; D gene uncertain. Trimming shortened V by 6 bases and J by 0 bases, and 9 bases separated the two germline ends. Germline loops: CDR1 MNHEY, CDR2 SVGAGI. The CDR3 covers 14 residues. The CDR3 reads CASSARYSNQPQHF. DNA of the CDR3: TGTGCCAGCAGCGCGAGGTATAGCAATCAGCCCCAGCATTTT.

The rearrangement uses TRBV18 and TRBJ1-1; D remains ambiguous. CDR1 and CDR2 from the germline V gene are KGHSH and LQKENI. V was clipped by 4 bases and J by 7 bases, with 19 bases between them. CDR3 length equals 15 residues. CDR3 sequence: CASSLQKALVDEAFF. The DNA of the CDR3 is TGTGCCAGCTCACTACAAAAAGCGTTAGTGGATGAAGCTTTCTTT.

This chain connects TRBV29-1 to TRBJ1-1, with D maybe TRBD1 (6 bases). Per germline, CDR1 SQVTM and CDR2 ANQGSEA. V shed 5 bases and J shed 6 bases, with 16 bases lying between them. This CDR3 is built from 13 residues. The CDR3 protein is CSVLQGGGPEAFF. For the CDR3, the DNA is TGCAGCGTTTTACAGGGAGGGGGGCCTGAAGCTTTCTTT.

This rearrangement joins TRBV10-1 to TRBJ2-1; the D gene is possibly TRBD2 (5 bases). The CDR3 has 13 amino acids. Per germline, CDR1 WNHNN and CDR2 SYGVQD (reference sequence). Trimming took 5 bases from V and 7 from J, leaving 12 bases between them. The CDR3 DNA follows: TGCGCCAGCAGTCTATCTGAGGGAAATGAGCAGTTCTTC. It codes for CASSLSEGNEQFF.

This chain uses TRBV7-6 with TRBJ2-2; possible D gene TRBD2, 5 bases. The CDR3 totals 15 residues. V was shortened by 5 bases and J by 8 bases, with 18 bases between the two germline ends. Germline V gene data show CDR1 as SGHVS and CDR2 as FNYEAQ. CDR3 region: CASSAAGGVRGELFF. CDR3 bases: TGTGCCAGCAGCGCCGCCGGAGGCGTGAGGGGGGAGCTGTTTTTT.

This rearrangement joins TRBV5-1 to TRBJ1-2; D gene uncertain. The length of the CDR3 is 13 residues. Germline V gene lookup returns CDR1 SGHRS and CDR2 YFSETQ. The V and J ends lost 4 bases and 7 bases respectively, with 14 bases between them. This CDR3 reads CASSQSIPGGYTF. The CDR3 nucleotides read TGCGCCAGCAGCCAATCCATCCCCGGTGGCTACACCTTC. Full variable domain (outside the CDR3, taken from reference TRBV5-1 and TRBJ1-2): KAGVTQTPRYLIKTRGQQVTLSCSPISGHRSVSWYQQTPGQGLQFLFEYFSETQRNKGNFPGRFSGRQFSNSRSEMNVSTLELGDSALYLCASSQSIPGGYTFGSGTRLTVV.